Each of the 24 T cell receptor beta chains below was sequenced from the same sample in a study of cytomegalovirus exposure and HLA in healthy donors listed by TCRdb under 2017. The library came from the immunoSEQ multiplex PCR assay. A mixture of 60 forward primers for TCR Vbeta segments and 13 reverse primers for TCR Jbeta segments was used in the multiplex PCR. In its TCRdb copy, this immuneACCESS table keeps in-frame sequences only and misses some clones. Where compared with another copy, unresolved V genes explain less than half of these, and the others have no known cause. The sample's clone listing holds some 110,000 clones. Around 2.9% of the sample rests with the top ten. Source material: PBMCs. The source of these receptors is a man aged 25 to 45 in good health and CMV-seronegative.

The CDR3 nucleotides are TGTGCCAGCAGTGGCCGGACTAGCGGGAGGGCCTTTTCCACCGGGGAGCTGTTTTTT. Translated, it gives CASSGRTSGRAFSTGELFF. The V and J genes are TRBV2 and TRBJ2-2; 15 nucleotides line up with TRBD2. Germline V CDR1 and CDR2: SNHLY, FYNNEI. The CDR3 spans 19 residues. With V trimmed by 4 bases and J by 4 bases, 10 bases remained unmatched. Full variable domain (rest looked up from reference TRBV2 and TRBJ2-2): EPEVTQTPSHQVTQMGQEVILRCVPISNHLYFYWYRQILGQKVEFLVSFYNNEISEKSEIFDDQFSVERPDGSNFTLKIRSTKLEDSAMYFCASSGRTSGRAFSTGELFFGEGSRLTVL.

The chain is built from TRBV7-8 and TRBJ2-7; maybe TRBD1 (5 bases). CDR1 is SGHVS and CDR2 is FQNEAQ in the germline V gene. This CDR3 comprises 14 residues. Trimming left V 3 bases short and J 5 bases short, with 14 bases between. The CDR3 nucleotides read TGTGCCAGCAGCTTGGGGCAGCTAACCCACGAGCAGTACTTC. Protein: CASSLGQLTHEQYF.

With regard to this clone: Germline is not matched at one junction end, which may reflect a read error. The chain couples TRBV10-3 to TRBJ2-5; TRBD2 agrees at 10 bases. Germline CDR1 ENHRY, CDR2 SYGVKD. The CDR3 runs 14 residues. The CDR3 loop is CATRPALAGEAQYF. Here the CDR3 DNA reads TGTGCCACCAGGCCGGCGCTAGCGGGAGAGGCCCAGTACTTC.

This chain uses TRBV4-1 with TRBJ2-5, with a tentative D call TRBD1 (6 bases). Germline V lookup: CDR1 MGHRA, CDR2 YSYEKL. The V end lost 3 bases, the J end lost 4 bases, and 15 bases lay between the germline ends. The CDR3 has 15 amino acids. The CDR3 sequence: CASSHVTGTRETQYF. The CDR3 DNA reads TGCGCCAGCAGCCACGTAACAGGGACCCGAGAGACCCAGTACTTC.

The chain combines TRBV7-9 with TRBJ1-2; 8 nucleotides agree with TRBD1. The CDR3 length is 15 residues. The trim removed 1 base at V and 1 base at J, leaving 2 bases unmatched. The V gene's germline CDR1 is SEHNR and CDR2 FQNEAQ (reference sequence). The CDR3 DNA is TGTGCCAGCAGCTTAGGGACAGGGATTAACTATGGCTACACCTTC. Its translation: CASSLGTGINYGYTF.

The gene calls are TRBV9 and TRBJ2-2, with 7 bases lining up with TRBD1. Germline assignment: CDR1 SGDLS and CDR2 YYNGEE. Trimming removed 2 bases from V and 1 base from J; junction bases left unmatched: 2. The CDR3 totals 15 residues. DNA for the CDR3: TGTGCCAGCAGCGTCTGGGACAGGAACACCGGGGAGCTGTTTTTT. It specifies CASSVWDRNTGELFF.

This chain connects TRBV5-1 to TRBJ1-1; the D is unclear. Germline lookup yields CDR1 SGHRS and CDR2 YFSETQ. The CDR3 spans 13 residues. V lost 2 bases and J lost 4, with 9 bases in between. The CDR3 coding sequence is TGCGCCAGCAGCTTTACGGGGAGCACTGAAGCTTTCTTT. Amino acid sequence: CASSFTGSTEAFF.

The CDR3 reads CASTKRASNWNTEAFF. The CDR3 DNA reads TGTGCCAGTACCAAGAGGGCCTCGAATTGGAACACTGAAGCTTTCTTT. V and J are TRBV19 and TRBJ1-1; D gene unclear. Trimming cost V 7 bases and J 1 base, with 19 bases left between them. Germline CDR1 and CDR2: LNHDA and SQIVND (reference sequence). This CDR3 region has 16 residues. Filled out from reference TRBV19 and TRBJ1-1, the complete variable domain reads DGGITQSPKYLFRKEGQNVTLSCEQNLNHDAMYWYRQDPGQGLRLIYYSQIVNDFQKGDIAEGYSVSREKKESFPLTVTSAQKNPTAFYLCASTKRASNWNTEAFFGQGTRLTVV.

The rearrangement joins TRBV28 to TRBJ2-2, with unresolved D. Germline V gene data show CDR1 as MDHEN and CDR2 as SYDVKM. The CDR3 consists of 13 residues. Trimming removed 5 bases at V and 2 bases at J, with 6 bases between. The CDR3 coding sequence is TGTGCCAGCAGTATAATTAACACCGGGGAGCTGTTTTTT. Residues: CASSIINTGELFF.

The chain links TRBV10-3 to TRBJ1-4, with 8 nucleotides matching TRBD1. The junction had 10 bases not matched to a gene; V was cut back by 10 bases and J by 6 bases. Germline assignment: CDR1 ENHRY and CDR2 SYGVKD. The CDR3 extends over 14 amino acids. The DNA of the CDR3 is TGTGCCACAAAGCAGGGGGCTAGGGATGAAAAACTGTTTTTT. Protein: CATKQGARDEKLFF.

V usage is TRBV7-9 and J usage is TRBJ2-3, with a tentative D call TRBD2 (6 bases). The CDR3 has 15 amino acids. CDR1 and CDR2 (germline): SEHNR, FQNEAQ (reference sequence). The V end was cut by 4 bases, the J end by 1 base, with 12 bases between. The CDR3 spells CASSSSGLGTDTQYF. The CDR3 region has the DNA TGTGCCAGCAGCTCGAGCGGGCTCGGCACAGATACGCAGTATTTT.

The chain recombines TRBV6-1 with TRBJ2-3; tentative D call: TRBD2 (6 bases). V lost 7 bases and J 8 bases, leaving 19 bases between the germline ends. The V gene's germline CDR1 is MNHNS and CDR2 SASEGT. The CDR3 length is 14 residues. In nucleotides, the CDR3 is TGTGCCAGCACCGAGAGCACCGGGAGCGGTACGCAGTATTTT. Amino acids: CASTESTGSGTQYF.

The V and J genes are TRBV7-9 and TRBJ2-7, with D perhaps matching TRBD1 (5 bases). CDR3 length: 15 amino acids. Germline loops: CDR1 SEHNR, CDR2 FQNEAQ (reference sequence). V was shortened by 0 bases and J by 2 bases, with 11 bases between the two germline ends. The CDR3, as DNA: TGTGCCAGCAGCTTAGCACAGGACGGTCCCTACGAGCAGTACTTC. It translates to CASSLAQDGPYEQYF. The complete variable domain, with remaining parts taken from reference TRBV7-9 and TRBJ2-7, reads DTGVSQNPRHKITKRGQNVTFRCDPISEHNRLYWYRQTLGQGPEFLTYFQNEAQLEKSRLLSDRFSAERPKGSFSTLEIQRTEQGDSAMYLCASSLAQDGPYEQYFGPGTRLTVT.

V gene TRBV9 combines with J gene TRBJ2-2; the D gene is possibly TRBD2 (6 bases). Trimming took off 4 bases at V and 4 bases at J, with 17 bases between the two ends. Per the germline V gene, CDR1 is SGDLS and CDR2 is YYNGEE. CDR3 length: 16 residues. CDR3 sequence (DNA): TGTGCCAGCAGCCTACCGGAGGGCCAAGTCACCGGGGAGCTGTTTTTT. As protein: CASSLPEGQVTGELFF.

The gene calls are TRBV19 and TRBJ1-2; D gene unclear. The CDR3 runs 14 residues. Per germline, CDR1 LNHDA and CDR2 SQIVND (reference sequence). Trimming pared 5 bases from V and 2 bases from J, leaving 12 bases between. The CDR3 reads CASSPINGNYGYTF. DNA of the CDR3: TGTGCCAGTAGTCCGATAAACGGGAACTATGGCTACACCTTC.

A word on this clone: Additional DNA sequences in this sample encode the identical CDR3. The chain is built from TRBV19 and TRBJ2-1; no clear D gene. The CDR3 sequence is 13 residues long. Trimming took off 7 bases at V and 0 bases at J, with 7 bases between the two ends. Germline V gene data show CDR1 as LNHDA and CDR2 as SQIVND (reference sequence). The CDR3 here is CASTASSYNEQFF. The CDR3 DNA reads as TGTGCCAGTACAGCGAGCTCCTACAATGAGCAGTTCTTC.

The chain recombines TRBV5-6 with TRBJ2-1, with D possibly matching TRBD2 (6 bases). This CDR3 has 16 amino acids. Trimming took off 0 bases at V and 5 bases at J, with 15 bases between the two ends. CDR1 SGHDT and CDR2 YYEEEE come from the germline V gene. The CDR3 nucleotides read TGTGCCAGCAGCTTGGGAGGTAGCGGCCCCCACAATGAGCAGTTCTTC. This translates into CASSLGGSGPHNEQFF.

The chain has TRBV6-1 and TRBJ2-7; the match to TRBD2 covers 9 bases. Per the germline V gene, CDR1 is MNHNS and CDR2 is SASEGT. The J segment lost 3 bases and the V segment lost 4 bases, leaving 7 bases of the junction unmatched. CDR3 length equals 15 residues. As DNA, the CDR3 is TGTGCCAGCAGTGTGGAAGGGACTAGCATCTACGAGCAGTACTTC. It specifies CASSVEGTSIYEQYF.

The rearrangement links TRBV5-6 to TRBJ2-7, with D tentatively TRBD1 (5 bases). The CDR3 length is 15 residues. V lost 1 base and J lost 6, with 17 bases in between. Germline lookup yields CDR1 SGHDT and CDR2 YYEEEE. The chain's CDR3 is CASSLNPRGAREQYF. In DNA, the CDR3 is TGTGCCAGCAGCTTGAACCCTAGGGGCGCCCGCGAGCAGTACTTC.

The V gene is TRBV29-1, the J gene TRBJ1-1, with 9 bases that match TRBD1. Germline V gene data show CDR1 as SQVTM and CDR2 as ANQGSEA. CDR3 size: 11 residues. The V and J ends lost 8 bases and 7 bases, in that order; junction bases with no gene match: 5. CDR3 nucleotides: TGCAGCACTCGGACAGGGGTTGAAGCTTTCTTT. As protein: CSTRTGVEAFF.

The CDR3 loop reads CASSLMSNEQYF. The CDR3 bases are TGTGCCAGCAGCTTAATGTCCAACGAGCAGTACTTC. V is TRBV7-2 and J is TRBJ2-7; D is undetermined. The CDR3 consists of 12 residues. Germline-derived CDR1 and CDR2 are SGHTA and FQGNSA. V lost 2 bases and J 5 bases, leaving 7 bases between the germline ends.

The V call is TRBV5-1, the J call TRBJ2-2; 11 nucleotides agree with TRBD2. The CDR3 length is 19 residues. Germline CDR1 reads SGHRS; CDR2 reads YFSETQ. CDR3 in DNA: TGCGCAAGTACAATGGGCCAGTCTAGCGGGAGGTATGGCACCGGGGAGCTGTTTTTT. It codes for CASTMGQSSGRYGTGELFF.

This rearrangement joins TRBV5-1 to TRBJ1-4; weak D call: TRBD1 (5 bases). V lost 4 bases to trimming and J lost 7 bases, with 20 bases between them. CDR3 length: 16 residues. Per germline, CDR1 SGHRS and CDR2 YFSETQ. The CDR3 protein is CASSPSTRADGEKLFF. CDR3 coding DNA: TGCGCCAGCAGCCCTTCAACCAGGGCGGATGGTGAAAAACTGTTTTTT.

The chain uses TRBV5-4 and TRBJ2-5, with 7 bases identical to TRBD1. The CDR3 loop spans 14 amino acids. Germline lookup yields CDR1 SGHNT and CDR2 YYREEE (reference sequence). V was clipped by 4 bases and J by 1 base; unmatched bases: 4. CDR3 amino acids: CASSQNRGQETQYF. For the CDR3, the DNA is TGTGCCAGCAGCCAAAACAGGGGCCAAGAGACCCAGTACTTC.